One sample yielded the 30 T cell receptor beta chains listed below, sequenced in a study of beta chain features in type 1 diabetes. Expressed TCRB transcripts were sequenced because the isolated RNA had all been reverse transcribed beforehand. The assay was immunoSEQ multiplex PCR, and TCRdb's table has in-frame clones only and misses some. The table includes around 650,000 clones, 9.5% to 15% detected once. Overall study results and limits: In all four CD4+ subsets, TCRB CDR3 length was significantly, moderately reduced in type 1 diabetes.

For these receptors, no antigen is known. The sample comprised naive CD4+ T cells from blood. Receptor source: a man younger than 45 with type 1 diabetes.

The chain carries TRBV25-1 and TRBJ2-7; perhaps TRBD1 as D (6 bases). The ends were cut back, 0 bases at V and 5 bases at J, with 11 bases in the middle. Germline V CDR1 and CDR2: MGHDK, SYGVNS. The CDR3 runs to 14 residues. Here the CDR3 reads CASSEYPGVDEQYF. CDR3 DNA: TGTGCCAGCAGTGAATATCCAGGGGTCGACGAGCAGTACTTC.

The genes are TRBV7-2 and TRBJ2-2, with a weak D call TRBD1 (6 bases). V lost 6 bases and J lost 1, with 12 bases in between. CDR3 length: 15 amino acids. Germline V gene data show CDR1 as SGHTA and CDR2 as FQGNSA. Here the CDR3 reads CASSSPGQNTGELFF. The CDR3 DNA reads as TGTGCCAGCAGTTCGCCGGGACAGAACACCGGGGAGCTGTTTTTT.

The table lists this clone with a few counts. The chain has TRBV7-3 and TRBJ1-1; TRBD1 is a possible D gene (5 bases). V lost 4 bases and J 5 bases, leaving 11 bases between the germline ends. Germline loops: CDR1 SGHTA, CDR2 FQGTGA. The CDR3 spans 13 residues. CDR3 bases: TGTGCCAGCAGCTCCAATGGGGGGACTGAAGCTTTCTTT. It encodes CASSSNGGTEAFF.

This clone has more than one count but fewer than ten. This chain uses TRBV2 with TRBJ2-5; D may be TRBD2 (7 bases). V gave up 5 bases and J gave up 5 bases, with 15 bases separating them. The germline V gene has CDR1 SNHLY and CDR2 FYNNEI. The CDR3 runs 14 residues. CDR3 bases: TGTGCCAGCAGTCCGAGGGGGGGCGCGGAGACCCAGTACTTC. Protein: CASSPRGGAETQYF.

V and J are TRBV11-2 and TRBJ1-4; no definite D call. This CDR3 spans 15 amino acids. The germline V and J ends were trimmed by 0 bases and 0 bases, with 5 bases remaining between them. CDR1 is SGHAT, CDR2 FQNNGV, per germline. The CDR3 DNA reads TGTGCCAGCAGCTTAGATATTGCAACTAATGAAAAACTGTTTTTT. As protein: CASSLDIATNEKLFF.

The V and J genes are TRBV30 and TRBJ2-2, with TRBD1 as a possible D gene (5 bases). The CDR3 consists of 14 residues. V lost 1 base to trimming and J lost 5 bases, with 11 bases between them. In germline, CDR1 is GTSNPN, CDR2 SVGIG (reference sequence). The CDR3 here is CAWSGQGTTGELFF. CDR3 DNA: TGTGCCTGGAGTGGGCAGGGCACGACCGGGGAGCTGTTTTTT.

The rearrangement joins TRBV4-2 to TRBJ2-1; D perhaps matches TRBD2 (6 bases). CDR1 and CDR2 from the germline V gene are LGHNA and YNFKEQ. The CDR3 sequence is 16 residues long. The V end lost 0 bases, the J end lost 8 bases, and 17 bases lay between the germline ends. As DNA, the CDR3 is TGTGCCAGCAGCCAAGATGCGGGGAAAGGCTCCCATGAGCAGTTCTTC. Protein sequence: CASSQDAGKGSHEQFF.

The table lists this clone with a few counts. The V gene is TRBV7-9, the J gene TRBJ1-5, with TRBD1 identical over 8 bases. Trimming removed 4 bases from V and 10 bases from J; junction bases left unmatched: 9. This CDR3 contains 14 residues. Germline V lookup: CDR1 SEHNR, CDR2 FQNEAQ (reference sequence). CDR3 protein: CASSWGTGGSPQHF. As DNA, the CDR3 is TGTGCCAGCAGCTGGGGGACAGGCGGGTCTCCCCAGCATTTT.

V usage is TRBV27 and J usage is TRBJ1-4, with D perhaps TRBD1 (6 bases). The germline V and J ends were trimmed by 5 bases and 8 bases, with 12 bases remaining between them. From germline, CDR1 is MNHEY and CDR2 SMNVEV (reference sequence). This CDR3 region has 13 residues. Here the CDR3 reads CASSRQAGEKLFF. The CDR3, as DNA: TGTGCCAGCAGTAGACAGGCGGGAGAAAAACTGTTTTTT.

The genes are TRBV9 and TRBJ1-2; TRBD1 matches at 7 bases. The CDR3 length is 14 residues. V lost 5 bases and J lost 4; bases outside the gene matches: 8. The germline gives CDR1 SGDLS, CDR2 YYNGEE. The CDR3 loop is CASSAGQAIYGYTF. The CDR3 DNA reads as TGTGCCAGCAGTGCCGGACAGGCCATCTATGGCTACACCTTC.

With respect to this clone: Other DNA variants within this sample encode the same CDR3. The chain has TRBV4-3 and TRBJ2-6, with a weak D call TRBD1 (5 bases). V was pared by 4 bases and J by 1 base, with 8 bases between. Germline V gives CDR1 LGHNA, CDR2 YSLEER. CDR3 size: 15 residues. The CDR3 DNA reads TGCGCCAGCAGCCCGCAGGGTTCTGGGGCCAACGTCCTGACTTTC. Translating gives CASSPQGSGANVLTF.

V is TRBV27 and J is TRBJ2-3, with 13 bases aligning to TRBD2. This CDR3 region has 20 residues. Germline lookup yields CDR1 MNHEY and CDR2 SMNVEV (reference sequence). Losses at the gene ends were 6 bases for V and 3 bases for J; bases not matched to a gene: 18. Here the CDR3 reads CASRSWGETSGGPGTDTQYF. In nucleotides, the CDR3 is TGTGCCAGCAGATCATGGGGTGAGACTAGCGGGGGGCCTGGAACAGATACGCAGTATTTT.

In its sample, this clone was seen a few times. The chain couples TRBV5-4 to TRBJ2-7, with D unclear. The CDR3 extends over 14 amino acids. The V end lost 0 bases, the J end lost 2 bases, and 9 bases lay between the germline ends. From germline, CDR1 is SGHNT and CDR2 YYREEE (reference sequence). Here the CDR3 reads CASSLDSGPYEQYF. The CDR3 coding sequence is TGTGCCAGCAGCTTGGATTCGGGTCCCTACGAGCAGTACTTC.

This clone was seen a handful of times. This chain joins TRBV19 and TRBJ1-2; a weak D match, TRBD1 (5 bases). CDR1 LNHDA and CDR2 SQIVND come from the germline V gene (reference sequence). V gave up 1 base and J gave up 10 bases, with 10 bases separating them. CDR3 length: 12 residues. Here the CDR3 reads CASSIGGSTYTF. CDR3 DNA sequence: TGTGCCAGTAGTATAGGGGGCTCAACCTACACCTTC.

CDR3 residues: CASGPPYSVAKNIQYF. The CDR3 DNA reads TGTGCTAGTGGTCCACCATACTCTGTAGCCAAAAACATTCAGTACTTC. The V gene is TRBV12-5, the J gene TRBJ2-4; no definite D call. V shed 5 bases and J shed 0 bases, with 14 bases lying between them. Looked up from germline, CDR1 is LGHNT and CDR2 is FRNRAP. The CDR3 contains 16 residues. Full variable domain (remainder filled in from reference TRBV12-5 and TRBJ2-4): DARVTQTPRHKVTEMGQEVTMRCQPILGHNTVFWYRQTMMQGLELLAYFRNRAPLDDSGMPKDRFSAEMPDATLATLKIQPSEPRDSAVYFCASGPPYSVAKNIQYFGAGTRLSVL.

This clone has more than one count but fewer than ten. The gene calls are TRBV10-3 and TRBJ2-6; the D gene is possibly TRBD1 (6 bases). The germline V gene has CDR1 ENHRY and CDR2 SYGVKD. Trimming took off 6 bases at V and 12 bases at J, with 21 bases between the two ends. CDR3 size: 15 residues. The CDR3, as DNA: TGTGCCATCAGGGCCATTGACAGGTCCGTGGGCGTCCTGACTTTC. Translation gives CAIRAIDRSVGVLTF.

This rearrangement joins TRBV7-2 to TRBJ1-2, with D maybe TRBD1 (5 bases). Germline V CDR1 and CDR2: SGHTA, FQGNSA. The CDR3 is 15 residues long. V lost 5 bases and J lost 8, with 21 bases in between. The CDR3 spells CASSTRQLRGQGYTF. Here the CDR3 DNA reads TGTGCCAGCAGCACTCGACAGCTAAGAGGGCAAGGCTACACCTTC.

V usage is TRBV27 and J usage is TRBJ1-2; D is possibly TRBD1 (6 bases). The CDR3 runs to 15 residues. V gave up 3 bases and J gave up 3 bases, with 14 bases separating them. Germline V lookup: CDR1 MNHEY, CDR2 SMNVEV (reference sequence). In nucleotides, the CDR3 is TGTGCCAGCAGTTTCAGACCGGAGGGGGACTATGGCTACACCTTC. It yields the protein CASSFRPEGDYGYTF.

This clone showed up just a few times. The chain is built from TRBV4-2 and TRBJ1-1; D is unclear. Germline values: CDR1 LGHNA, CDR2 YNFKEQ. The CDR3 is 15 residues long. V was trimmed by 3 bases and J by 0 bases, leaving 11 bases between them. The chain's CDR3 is CASSHATDMNTEAFF. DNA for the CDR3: TGTGCCAGCAGCCATGCTACAGATATGAACACTGAAGCTTTCTTT.

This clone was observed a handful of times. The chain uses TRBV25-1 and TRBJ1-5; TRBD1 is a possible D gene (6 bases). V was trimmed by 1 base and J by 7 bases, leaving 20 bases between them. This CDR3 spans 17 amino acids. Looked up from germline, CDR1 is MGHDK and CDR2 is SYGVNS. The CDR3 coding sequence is TGTGCCAGCAGTGAATTGCGAGGGTTTGAAGGGGGACAGCCCCAGCATTTT. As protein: CASSELRGFEGGQPQHF.

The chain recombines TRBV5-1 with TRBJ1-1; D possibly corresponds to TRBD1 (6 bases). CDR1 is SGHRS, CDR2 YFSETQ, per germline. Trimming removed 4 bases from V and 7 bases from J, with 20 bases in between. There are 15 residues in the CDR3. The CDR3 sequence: CASSKLAGESSEAFF. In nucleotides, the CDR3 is TGCGCCAGCAGCAAACTTGCAGGGGAAAGTAGTGAAGCTTTCTTT.

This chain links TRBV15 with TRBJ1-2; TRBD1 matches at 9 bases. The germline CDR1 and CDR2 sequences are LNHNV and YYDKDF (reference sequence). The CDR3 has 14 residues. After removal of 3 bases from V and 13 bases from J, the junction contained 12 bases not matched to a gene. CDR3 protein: CATSSPGQGIHFTF. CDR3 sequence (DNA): TGTGCCACCAGCAGCCCGGGACAGGGAATCCACTTCACCTTC.

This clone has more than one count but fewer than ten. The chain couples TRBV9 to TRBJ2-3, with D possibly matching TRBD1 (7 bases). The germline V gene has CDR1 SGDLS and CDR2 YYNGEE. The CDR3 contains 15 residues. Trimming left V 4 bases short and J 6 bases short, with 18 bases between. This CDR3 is CASSQLQGGGDTQYF. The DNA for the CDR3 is TGTGCCAGCAGCCAACTCCAGGGGGGCGGGGATACGCAGTATTTT.

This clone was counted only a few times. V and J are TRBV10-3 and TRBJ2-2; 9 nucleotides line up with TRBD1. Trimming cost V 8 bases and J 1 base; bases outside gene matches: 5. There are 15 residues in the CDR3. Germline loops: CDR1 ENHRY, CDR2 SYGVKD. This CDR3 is CAIGGQGLNTGELFF. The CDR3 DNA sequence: TGTGCCATCGGGGGACAGGGATTGAACACCGGGGAGCTGTTTTTT.

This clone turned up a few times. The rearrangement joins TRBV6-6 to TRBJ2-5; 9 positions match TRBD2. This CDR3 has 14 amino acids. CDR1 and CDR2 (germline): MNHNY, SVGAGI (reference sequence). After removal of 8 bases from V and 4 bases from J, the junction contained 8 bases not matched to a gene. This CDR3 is CASGARAGGETQYF. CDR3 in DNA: TGTGCCAGCGGCGCTAGAGCGGGGGGAGAGACCCAGTACTTC.

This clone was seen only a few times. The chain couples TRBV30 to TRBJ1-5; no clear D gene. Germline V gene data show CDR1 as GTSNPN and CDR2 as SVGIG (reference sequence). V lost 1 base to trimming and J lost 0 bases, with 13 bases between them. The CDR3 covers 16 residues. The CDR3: CAWSGVAAYSNQPQHF. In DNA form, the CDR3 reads TGTGCCTGGAGTGGCGTGGCAGCTTATAGCAATCAGCCCCAGCATTTT. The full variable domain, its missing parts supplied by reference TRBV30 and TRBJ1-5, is SQTIHQWPATLVQPVGSPLSLECTVEGTSNPNLYWYRQAAGRGLQLLFYSVGIGQISSEVPQNLSASRPQDRQFILSSKKLLLSDSGFYLCAWSGVAAYSNQPQHFGDGTRLSIL.

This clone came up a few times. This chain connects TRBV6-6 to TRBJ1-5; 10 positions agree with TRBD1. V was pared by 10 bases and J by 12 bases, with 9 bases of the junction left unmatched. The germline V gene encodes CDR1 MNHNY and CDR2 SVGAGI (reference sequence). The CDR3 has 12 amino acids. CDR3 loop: CATGQGVPHQHF. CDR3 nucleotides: TGTGCCACTGGACAGGGGGTTCCTCACCAGCATTTT.

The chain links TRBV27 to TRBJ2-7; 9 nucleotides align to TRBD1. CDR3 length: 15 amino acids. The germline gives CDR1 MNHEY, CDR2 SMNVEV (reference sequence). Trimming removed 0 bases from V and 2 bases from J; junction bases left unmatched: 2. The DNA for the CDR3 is TGTGCCAGCAGTTTATCCGGGACAGGGACCTACGAGCAGTACTTC. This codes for CASSLSGTGTYEQYF.

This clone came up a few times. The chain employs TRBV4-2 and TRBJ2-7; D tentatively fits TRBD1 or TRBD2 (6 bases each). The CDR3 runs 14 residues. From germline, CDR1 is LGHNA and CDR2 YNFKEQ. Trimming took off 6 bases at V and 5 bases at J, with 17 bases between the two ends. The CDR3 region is CASSKGGTGDEQYF. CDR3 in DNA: TGTGCCAGCAGTAAGGGGGGTACCGGCGACGAGCAGTACTTC.

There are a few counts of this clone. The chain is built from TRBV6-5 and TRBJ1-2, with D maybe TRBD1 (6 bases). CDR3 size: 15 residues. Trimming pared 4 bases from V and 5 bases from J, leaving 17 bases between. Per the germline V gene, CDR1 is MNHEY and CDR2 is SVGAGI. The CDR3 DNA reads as TGTGCCAGCAGTTCCCGGGACACCTTTAGATATGGCTACACCTTC. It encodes CASSSRDTFRYGYTF.